A selection of T cell receptor beta chains follows, all from one sample in a study of OX40 agonist ivuxolimab in advanced cancers. Assay: immunoSEQ multiplex PCR; the TCRdb copy retains only in-frame clones and omits some. Of some 80,000 clones detected, roughly 88% appear once; the ten largest clones hold roughly 0.7%. The sequenced sample was CD4+ or CD8+ T cells sorted from blood, obtained in a trial of the OX40 agonist ivuxolimab. These receptors all stem from an adult with an advanced solid tumor such as melanoma, head and neck, liver or kidney cancer. The CDR3 runs from the conserved cysteine through the conserved F or W. The order of the fields is J gene, D gene, clone size, V gene, CDR3 protein, CDR3 DNA. The D gene is left open where the match is weak. The size of a clone is reported for some rows only, either as once, few or many, or as a class for expanded clones.

>TRBJ1-6|NA|few|TRBV23-1
CASSLPNSPLHF
TGCGCCAGCAGTCTCCCGAATTCACCCCTCCACTTT
>TRBJ2-7|NA|few|TRBV18
CASSLGYEQYF
TGTGCCAGCTCACTAGGCTACGAGCAGTACTTC
>TRBJ1-1|NA|NA|TRBV5-1
CASSLTGSRSTEAFF
TGCGCCAGCAGCTTGACGGGGTCTCGGTCCACTGAAGCTTTCTTT
>TRBJ1-1|TRBD1|few|TRBV6-1
CASRVGQGGTEAFF
TGTGCCAGCAGGGTTGGACAGGGGGGCACTGAAGCTTTCTTT
>TRBJ2-7|NA|NA|TRBV6-5
CASRGSTVVRQYF
TGTGCCAGCAGGGGATCGACAGTCGTACGGCAGTACTTC
>TRBJ1-2|NA|NA|TRBV19
CASSIGRTPYGYTF
TGTGCCAGTAGTATAGGAAGGACTCCCTATGGCTACACCTTC
>TRBJ1-1|NA|few|TRBV5-1
CASSLGAGSDTEAFF
TGCGCCAGCAGCTTGGGCGCAGGGTCCGACACTGAAGCTTTCTTT
>TRBJ1-1|TRBD1|NA|TRBV19
CASHSRAGGDTEAFF
TGTGCCAGTCACAGTCGGGCAGGGGGGGACACTGAAGCTTTCTTT
>TRBJ1-3|NA|NA|TRBV6-6
CASSTPGLRTIYF
TGTGCCAGCAGTACCCCCGGACTTAGGACCATATATTTT
>TRBJ2-2|NA|once|TRBV6-5
CASSSGAGNTGELFF
TGTGCCAGCAGTTCGGGGGCGGGGAACACCGGGGAGCTGTTTTTT
>TRBJ2-4|NA|once|TRBV12-5
CASGLGGVGVIQYF
TGTGCTAGTGGTTTAGGGGGAGTGGGTGTCATTCAGTACTTC
>TRBJ2-3|NA|NA|TRBV6-6
CASRNAEITDTQYF
TGTGCCAGCAGAAATGCGGAGATCACAGATACGCAGTATTTT
>TRBJ1-4|NA|NA|TRBV28
CASKAANEKLFF
TGTGCCAGCAAGGCCGCGAATGAAAAACTGTTTTTT
>TRBJ2-5|TRBD1|NA|TRBV29-1
CSVGYGQGGTQYF
TGCAGCGTCGGCTATGGACAGGGGGGGACCCAGTACTTC
>TRBJ2-1|NA|NA|TRBV5-1
CASTNNRLLYNEQFF
TGCGCCAGCACAAATAACCGGTTATTATACAATGAGCAGTTCTTC
>TRBJ1-5|NA|NA|TRBV5-5
CASSFDVEPQHF
TGTGCCAGCAGCTTCGACGTGGAACCCCAGCATTTT
>TRBJ1-2|NA|NA|TRBV2
CASSSGTLSYGYTF
TGTGCCAGCAGTTCCGGGACATTGTCCTATGGCTACACCTTC
>TRBJ2-1|TRBD2|NA|TRBV29-1
CSVGITGGRTGQFF
TGCAGCGTGGGCATAACGGGAGGGCGTACGGGGCAGTTCTTC
>TRBJ1-2|NA|few|TRBV11-2
CASSLALPTHGYTF
TGTGCCAGCAGCTTAGCCCTCCCCACCCATGGCTACACCTTC
>TRBJ2-6|NA|NA|TRBV4-1
CASSQEGGRITGANVLTF
TGCGCCAGCAGCCAAGAGGGGGGGCGTATAACTGGGGCCAACGTCCTGACTTTC
>TRBJ1-4|TRBD1|NA|TRBV30
CAWSKNRGNEKLFF
TGTGCCTGGAGTAAGAACAGGGGGAATGAAAAACTGTTTTTT
>TRBJ2-3|NA|NA|TRBV4-2
CASSQELRPFLDTQYF
TGTGCCAGCAGCCAAGAACTGAGACCATTTTTAGATACGCAGTATTTT
>TRBJ1-5|NA|NA|TRBV29-1
CSVAEGNQPQHF
TGCAGCGTTGCGGAAGGCAATCAGCCCCAGCATTTT
>TRBJ2-6|TRBD1|few|TRBV19
CASSRDSGSGANVLTF
TGTGCCAGTAGTAGGGACAGTGGCTCTGGGGCCAACGTCCTGACTTTC
>TRBJ1-1|NA|NA|TRBV5-5
CASSLGQVNTEAFF
TGTGCCAGCAGCTTGGGACAGGTGAACACTGAAGCTTTCTTT
>TRBJ1-1|NA|NA|TRBV5-1
CASSLAGQRNTEAFF
TGCGCCAGCAGCTTGGCCGGGCAGAGAAACACTGAAGCTTTCTTT
>TRBJ2-1|TRBD1|NA|TRBV6-6
CASRGLGQGYNEQFF
TGTGCCAGCAGGGGCCTCGGACAGGGGTACAATGAGCAGTTCTTC
>TRBJ2-1|TRBD1|NA|TRBV5-1
CASSFTGGSYNEQFF
TGCGCCAGCAGCTTTACAGGGGGTTCCTACAATGAGCAGTTCTTC
>TRBJ2-1|TRBD2|NA|TRBV5-8
CASSFSGRSFNEQFF
TGTGCCAGCAGCTTTTCCGGGAGGTCTTTCAATGAGCAGTTCTTC
>TRBJ1-2|NA|NA|TRBV28
CASSTLPGHKRNYGYTF
TGTGCCAGCAGTACACTTCCGGGACATAAACGAAACTATGGCTACACCTTC
>TRBJ1-2|TRBD1|NA|TRBV7-8
CASSSEPQGAWGYTF
TGTGCCAGCAGCTCCGAACCGCAGGGGGCGTGGGGCTACACCTTC
>TRBJ1-3|NA|NA|TRBV11-2
CASSLLMAGVYGNTIYF
TGTGCCAGCAGCCTACTTATGGCGGGGGTCTATGGAAACACCATATATTTT
>TRBJ2-3|TRBD1|NA|TRBV7-2
CASSPDRDPGTDTQYF
TGTGCCAGCAGCCCAGACAGGGATCCGGGCACAGATACGCAGTATTTT
>TRBJ2-1|NA|NA|TRBV30
CAWSVRLYNEQFF
TGTGCCTGGAGTGTACGGTTGTACAATGAGCAGTTCTTC
>TRBJ2-6|NA|NA|TRBV11-2
CASSPRTGANVLTF
TGTGCCAGCAGCCCCAGGACCGGGGCCAACGTCCTGACTTTC
>TRBJ1-1|TRBD1|few|TRBV30
CAWSAGTARKEAFF
TGTGCCTGGAGTGCCGGGACAGCTAGAAAGGAAGCTTTCTTT
>TRBJ1-2|NA|few|TRBV30
CAWKDQGGYTF
TGTGCCTGGAAGGATCAGGGAGGCTACACCTTC
>TRBJ2-7|TRBD2|few|TRBV7-8
CASSSQAGGPYEQYF
TGTGCCAGCAGCTCACAGGCGGGAGGGCCGTACGAGCAGTACTTC
>TRBJ2-4|NA|once|TRBV4-2
CASSQDVEGSSDIQYF
TGTGCCAGCAGCCAAGATGTTGAGGGGTCCTCTGACATTCAGTACTTC